This T cell receptor beta chain was sequenced in a study of monozygotic twins with inflammatory bowel disease. Overall study findings and caveats: Healthy co-twins had higher TCRbeta inverse Simpson diversity than their IBD twins. Possibly reflecting limited power, no difference in repertoire similarity was found between concordant and discordant twins.

TCRdb re-called the 5' RACE reads and shows each CDR3 protein once, DNA omitted. This sample's table reports approximately 200,000 distinct CDR3 sequences. The CDR3 consists of 15 residues. The germline V gene encodes CDR1 LGHDT and CDR2 YNNKEL (reference sequence). Each donor had 2 to 3 ml of blood drawn. RNA in its total form was extracted from whole blood, and T cells were not sorted. On this clonotype itself: Its specificity is not known.

This sequence originates from a human donor with ulcerative colitis or Crohn's disease, or a healthy co-twin of an affected twin (not recorded which). Sequences were obtained from blood. The rearrangement links TRBV3-1 to TRBJ2-5; the D call of TRBD1 rests on TCRdb alone, since no DNA is present to check it. The CDR3 here is CASSPPPQGMETQYF.